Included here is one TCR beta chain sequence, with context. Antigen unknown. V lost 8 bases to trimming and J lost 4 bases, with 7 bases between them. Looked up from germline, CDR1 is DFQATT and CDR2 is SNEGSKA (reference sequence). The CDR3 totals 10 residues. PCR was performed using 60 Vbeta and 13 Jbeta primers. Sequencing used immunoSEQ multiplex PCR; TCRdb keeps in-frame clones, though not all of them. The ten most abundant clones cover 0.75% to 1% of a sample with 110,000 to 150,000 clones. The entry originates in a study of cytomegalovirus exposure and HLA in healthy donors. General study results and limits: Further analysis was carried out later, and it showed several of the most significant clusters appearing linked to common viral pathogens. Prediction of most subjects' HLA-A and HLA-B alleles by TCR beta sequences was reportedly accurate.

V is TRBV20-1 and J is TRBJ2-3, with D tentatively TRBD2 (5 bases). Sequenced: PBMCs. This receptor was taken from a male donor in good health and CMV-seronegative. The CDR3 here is CSPLADTQYF. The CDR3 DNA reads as TGCAGTCCACTAGCAGATACGCAGTATTTT.